This T cell receptor (beta chain) comes out of a study of blood T cell repertoires in COVID-19 (TCRdb year 2020). A note on the overall study: Collaborator samples came from the United States, Italy and Spain and covered acute and convalescent phases of COVID-19. Nearly every sample came with metadata listing a de-identified subject ID, COVID-19 status, age in years and sex. Where available, HLA class I and class II types were taken from metadata supplied by the sample provider and were not determined by assay-based typing. The samples were drawn from the first 160 participants of the ongoing ImmuneRACE study and from under 1,500 subjects provided by 6 global collaborators. Subjects who had been exposed to COVID-19, were actively infected with it, or had recovered from it provided the deeply sampled blood TCRbeta repertoires that made up the dataset. The repertoires were made available in a free public database intended to serve as a resource for research on the immune response to SARS-CoV-2. The prospective study material was composed of cDNA or gDNA derived from T cells, B-cell-depleted T cells, or PBMCs. The research as a whole found: The amount of clinical and demographic metadata varied by source and participant and was provided uncurated.

V and J are truncated by 5 bases and 5 bases respectively, leaving an intervening sequence of 18 bases. The CDR3 runs 15 residues from the cysteine to the phenylalanine. Only the CDR3 DNA is retained, 45 bases long and in frame from the first base. CDR1 SGHTA and CDR2 FQGNSA are derived from the germline V gene. This clone occurred once. Its target antigen remains unknown. Per-base quality was not reported, and no clone a single base away is much larger than it. One collaborating source in Seattle enrolled patients during active infection and followed them longitudinally through the course of disease. Whole blood was collected in K2EDTA tubes by collaborating institutions according to the institutions' own protocols. For TCRbeta analysis, collaborator samples were shipped as frozen whole blood, as isolated PBMCs, or as DNA extracted from either sample type. TCRbeta CDR3 regions were amplified from genomic DNA by means of the immunoSEQ Assay, a bias-controlled multiplex PCR. For the original study's pipeline: Nucleated cell counts per sample were estimated from amplification of reference gene primers within the assay. To quantify the absolute abundance of each unique TCRbeta CDR3 rearrangement, sequence reads were collapsed and filtered. For each sample, productive Simpson clonality was calculated as the square root of Simpson's diversity index across productive rearrangements. Sourced from immuneACCESS, this table was stored by TCRdb with only in-frame sequences that have V and J called. A share of the clones is absent; for the studies checked, an unresolved V gene accounts for under half, and the remainder has no known explanation. V, J and clone size are taken as reported in that table, and D and trimming were inferred from the DNA itself. The sample table contains hundreds of thousands of clones; only one count was recorded for roughly 89% of them. 0.7% to 1% of the sample is taken by the ten largest.

The source material was peripheral blood. The sequence derives from a man between 18 and 35 years old with COVID-19, enrolled during active disease. The V gene is TRBV7-2 and the J gene is TRBJ2-5, and perhaps TRBD2 as D gene, on 5 matching bases. CDR3 loop: CASSPSGTSGETQYF. The DNA sequence follows: TGTGCCAGCAGCCCGAGCGGAACCTCGGGGGAGACCCAGTACTTC.